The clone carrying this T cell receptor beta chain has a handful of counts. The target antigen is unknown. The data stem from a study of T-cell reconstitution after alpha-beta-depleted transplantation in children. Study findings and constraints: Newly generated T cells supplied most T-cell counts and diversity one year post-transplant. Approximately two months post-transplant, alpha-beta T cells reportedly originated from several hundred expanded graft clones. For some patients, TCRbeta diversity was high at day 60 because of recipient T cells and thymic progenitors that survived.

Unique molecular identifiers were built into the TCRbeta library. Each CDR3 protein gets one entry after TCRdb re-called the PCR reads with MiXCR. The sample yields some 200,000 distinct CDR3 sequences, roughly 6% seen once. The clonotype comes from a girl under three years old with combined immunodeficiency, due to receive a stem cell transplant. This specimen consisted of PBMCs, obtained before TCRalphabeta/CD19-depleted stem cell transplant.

In nucleotides, the CDR3 is TGTGCCAGCAGCTTAGACCCTCAACTAGCGGGGGACCGCCGAGGGACTAGCACAGATACGCAGTATTTT. Protein: CASSLDPQLAGDRRGTSTDTQYF. This chain uses TRBV7-6 with TRBJ2-3, with TRBD2 identical over 11 bases. V was pared by 1 base and J by 0 bases, with 21 bases of the junction left unmatched. This CDR3 is 23 amino acids long. Germline V CDR1 and CDR2: SGHVS, FNYEAQ.